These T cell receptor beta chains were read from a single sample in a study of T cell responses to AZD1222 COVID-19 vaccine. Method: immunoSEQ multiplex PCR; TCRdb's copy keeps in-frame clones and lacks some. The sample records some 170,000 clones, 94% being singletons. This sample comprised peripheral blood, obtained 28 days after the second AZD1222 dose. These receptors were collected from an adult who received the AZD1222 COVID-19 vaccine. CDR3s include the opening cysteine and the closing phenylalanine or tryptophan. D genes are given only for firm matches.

TGTGCCAGCAGCTTAGACGGACAGCCATATTACGAGCAGTACTTC,CASSLDGQPYYEQYF,-,TRBV7-2,TRBJ2-7
TGCGCCAGCAGCTTGGCAACTTCCATTAGTAGAAATGAGCAGTTCTTC,CASSLATSISRNEQFF,-,TRBV5-1,TRBJ2-1
TGCGCCAGCAGCCAAGATGACGGACTCCGGAGCTCTGGAAACACCATATATTTT,CASSQDDGLRSSGNTIYF,-,TRBV4-1,TRBJ1-3
TGTGCCAGCAGCTTAGTTAGCTTTCCTGAGCAGTTCTTC,CASSLVSFPEQFF,-,TRBV7-9,TRBJ2-1
TGCGCCAGCAGGGATAATCAGGCGGGAGGTCTCTACAATGAGCAGTTCTTC,CASRDNQAGGLYNEQFF,TRBD2,TRBV5-1,TRBJ2-1
TGTGCCAGCAGCTTAGTGGACTCCTATAATTCACCCCTCCACTTT,CASSLVDSYNSPLHF,-,TRBV7-8,TRBJ1-6
TGCGCCAGCAGCCTCGGGACTCTCACAGATACGCAGTATTTT,CASSLGTLTDTQYF,-,TRBV4-1,TRBJ2-3
TGTGCCACCCCAAGGTCCGGGGTCACGGAGGGCTACACCTTC,CATPRSGVTEGYTF,-,TRBV6-5,TRBJ1-2
TGTGCCAGCAGACCCAGTGTCGTCCAGGGAGGCTACACCTTC,CASRPSVVQGGYTF,-,TRBV6-5,TRBJ1-2
TGTGCCAGCAGCAAAGGAGGCGGCGGGGGCCACGATAGCAATCAGCCCCAGCATTTT,CASSKGGGGGHDSNQPQHF,-,TRBV21-1,TRBJ1-5
TGTGCCAGCAGCCCCGACTCCTACAATGAGCAGTTCTTC,CASSPDSYNEQFF,-,TRBV9,TRBJ2-1
TGTGCCAGCAGTGAATCAGCGGGGTCCTACAATGAGCAGTTCTTC,CASSESAGSYNEQFF,TRBD2,TRBV6-1,TRBJ2-1
TGTGCCAGCAGCCTCAGAGGACGGGGGGCGATCTTCGGCAATGAGCAGTTCTTC,CASSLRGRGAIFGNEQFF,-,TRBV3-1/TRBV3-2,TRBJ2-1
TGTGCCAGCAGTCCCCCCGGGGTCACTGAAGCTTTCTTT,CASSPPGVTEAFF,-,TRBV6-2/TRBV6-3,TRBJ1-1
TGCGCCAGCCGCCCCGGGACAGCCAGCAATCAGCCCCAGCATTTT,CASRPGTASNQPQHF,TRBD1,TRBV23-1,TRBJ1-5